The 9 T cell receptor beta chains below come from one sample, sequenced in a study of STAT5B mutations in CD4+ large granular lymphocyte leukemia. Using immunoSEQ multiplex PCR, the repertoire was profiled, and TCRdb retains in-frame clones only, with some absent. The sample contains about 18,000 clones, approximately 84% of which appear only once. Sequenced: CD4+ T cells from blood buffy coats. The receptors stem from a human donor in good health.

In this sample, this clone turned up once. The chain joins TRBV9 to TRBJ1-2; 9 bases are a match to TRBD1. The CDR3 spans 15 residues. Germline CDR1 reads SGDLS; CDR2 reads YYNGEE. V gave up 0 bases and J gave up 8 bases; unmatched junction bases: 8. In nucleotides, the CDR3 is TGTGCCAGCAGCGTAGTGGGGACAGGGTCAACAGGCTACACCTTC. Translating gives CASSVVGTGSTGYTF.

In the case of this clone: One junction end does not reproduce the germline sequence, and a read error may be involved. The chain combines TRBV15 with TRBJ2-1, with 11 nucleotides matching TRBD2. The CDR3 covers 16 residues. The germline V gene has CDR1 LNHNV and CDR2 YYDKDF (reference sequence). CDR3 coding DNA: TGTGCCACCAGCGGAGATAGCGGGAGGGCCTTGGGTGAGCAGTTCTTC. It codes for CATSGDSGRALGEQFF.

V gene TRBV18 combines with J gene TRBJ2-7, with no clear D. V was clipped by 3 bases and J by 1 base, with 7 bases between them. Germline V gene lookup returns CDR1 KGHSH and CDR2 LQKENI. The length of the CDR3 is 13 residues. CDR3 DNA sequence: TGTGCCAGCTCACCGTTCCCTTCCTACGAGCAGTACTTC. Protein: CASSPFPSYEQYF.

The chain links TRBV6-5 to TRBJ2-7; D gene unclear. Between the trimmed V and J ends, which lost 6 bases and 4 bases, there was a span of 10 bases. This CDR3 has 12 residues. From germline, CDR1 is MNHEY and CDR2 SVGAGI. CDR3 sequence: CASRTEGYEQYF. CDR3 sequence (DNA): TGTGCCAGCAGGACCGAAGGGTACGAGCAGTACTTC.

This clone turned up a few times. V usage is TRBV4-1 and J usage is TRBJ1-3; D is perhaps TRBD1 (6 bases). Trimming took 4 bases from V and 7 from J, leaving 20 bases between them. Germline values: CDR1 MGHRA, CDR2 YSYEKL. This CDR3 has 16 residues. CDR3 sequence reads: CASSPLRAGDGNTIYF. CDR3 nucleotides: TGCGCCAGCAGCCCCCTTCGGGCAGGGGACGGGAACACCATATATTTT.

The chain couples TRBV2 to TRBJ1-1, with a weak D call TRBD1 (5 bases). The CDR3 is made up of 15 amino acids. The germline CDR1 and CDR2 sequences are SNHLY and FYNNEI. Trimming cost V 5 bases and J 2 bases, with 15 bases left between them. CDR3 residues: CASSPIDRVNTEAFF. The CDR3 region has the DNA TGTGCCAGCAGTCCTATCGACAGAGTAAACACTGAAGCTTTCTTT. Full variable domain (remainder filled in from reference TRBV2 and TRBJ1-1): EPEVTQTPSHQVTQMGQEVILRCVPISNHLYFYWYRQILGQKVEFLVSFYNNEISEKSEIFDDQFSVERPDGSNFTLKIRSTKLEDSAMYFCASSPIDRVNTEAFFGQGTRLTVV.

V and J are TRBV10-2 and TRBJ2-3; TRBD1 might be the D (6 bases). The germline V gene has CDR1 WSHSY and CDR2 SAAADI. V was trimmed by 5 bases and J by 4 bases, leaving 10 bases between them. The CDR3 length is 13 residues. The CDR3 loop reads CASSSGHSDTQYF. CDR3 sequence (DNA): TGCGCCAGCAGTTCGGGACACTCAGATACGCAGTATTTT.

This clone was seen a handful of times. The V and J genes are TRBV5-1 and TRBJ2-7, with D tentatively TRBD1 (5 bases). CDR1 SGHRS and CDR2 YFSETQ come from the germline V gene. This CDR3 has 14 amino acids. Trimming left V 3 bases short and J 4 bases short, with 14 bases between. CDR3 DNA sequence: TGCGCCAGCAGCTCAGGGCCAGGGTCGTACGAGCAGTACTTC. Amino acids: CASSSGPGSYEQYF.

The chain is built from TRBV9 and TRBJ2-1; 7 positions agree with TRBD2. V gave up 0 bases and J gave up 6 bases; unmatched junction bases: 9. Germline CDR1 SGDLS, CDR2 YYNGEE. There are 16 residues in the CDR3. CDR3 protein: CASSVVPSGSVNEQFF. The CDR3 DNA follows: TGTGCCAGCAGCGTAGTTCCTAGCGGCTCCGTCAATGAGCAGTTCTTC.